Shown below are 21 T cell receptor beta chains from a single sample sequenced in a study of quantifying T cell responses using KT2 cells. Study background: TCR alpha and beta constant-region primers primed reverse transcription of RNA.

Each cDNA got a UMI-containing oligo ligated at its 3' end. An equimolar mix of RC1.1 and RC1.2 primed the beta chain across TRBC1 and TRBC2. TCRdb re-analysed the UMI-ligation and nested PCR reads in MiXCR, keeping a single row per CDR3 protein. The sample lists around 50,000 distinct CDR3 sequences; around 10% were seen once. The sequenced sample was PBMCs spiked with cells of the T cell clone KT2. These receptors came from a human donor.

The chain carries TRBV11-2 and TRBJ2-3; no firm D call. The CDR3 runs 11 residues. The germline gives CDR1 SGHAT, CDR2 FQNNGV. V was clipped by 5 bases and J by 7 bases, with 7 bases between them. The CDR3 region is CASSGRYTQYF. CDR3 nucleotide sequence: TGTGCCAGCAGCGGAAGGTATACGCAGTATTTT.

The chain joins TRBV2 to TRBJ2-3; the D is unclear. V lost 1 base, J lost 13 bases, and 15 bases lay in between. The CDR3 has 13 amino acids. CDR1 and CDR2 (germline): SNHLY, FYNNEI. The CDR3 DNA reads TGTGCCAGCAGTGAAGATCACAGCCTTAAGGAGTATTTT. This codes for CASSEDHSLKEYF.

The chain carries TRBV7-9 and TRBJ1-5, with D unresolved. The CDR3 has 13 amino acids. Trimming pared 1 base from V and 6 bases from J, leaving 7 bases between. CDR1 and CDR2 from the germline V gene are SEHNR and FQNEAQ (reference sequence). CDR3 in amino acids: CASSLEGGQPQHF. In DNA, the CDR3 is TGTGCCAGCAGCTTAGAGGGCGGTCAGCCCCAGCATTTT.

The chain joins TRBV20-1 to TRBJ1-1; D perhaps matches TRBD1 (6 bases). Germline V gives CDR1 DFQATT, CDR2 SNEGSKA (reference sequence). CDR3 length: 14 amino acids. CDR3 DNA sequence: TGCAGGGGGAACAAGGGGGTCTCGGGCACTGAAGCTTTCTTT. Protein: CRGNKGVSGTEAFF.

This clonotype was detected a few times. The CDR3, as DNA: TGCGCCAGCAGCCAAGGGGGGGGGAGCTCCTACAATGAGCAGTTCTTC. This encodes CASSQGGGSSYNEQFF. The chain joins TRBV4-1 to TRBJ2-1; 7 bases align to TRBD2. Germline V gives CDR1 MGHRA, CDR2 YSYEKL. V was pared by 1 base and J by 0 bases, with 3 bases of the junction left unmatched. The CDR3 has 16 residues.

As regards this clonotype: A read error may explain this, as a much larger clone is one base away. CDR3 sequence: CASTARGETQYF. CDR3 coding DNA: TGTGCCAGCACCGCCCGTGGGGAGACCCAGTACTTC. This chain connects TRBV12-3 or TRBV12-4 to TRBJ2-5, with D unclear. The CDR3 runs 12 residues. Trimming stripped 7 bases from V and 5 bases from J, with 11 bases between.

The gene calls are TRBV24-1 and TRBJ1-4, with a possible D match to TRBD1 (5 bases). Trimming pared 5 bases from V and 3 bases from J, leaving 9 bases between. Per the germline V gene, CDR1 is KGHDR and CDR2 is SFDVKD. This CDR3 has 14 amino acids. In DNA form, the CDR3 reads TGTGCCACCAGTGCGGCAGGGTCTAATGAAAAACTGTTTTTT. Its translation: CATSAAGSNEKLFF.

This clonotype has ten or more counts. The rearrangement joins TRBV4-2 to TRBJ2-1, with unresolved D. The V and J ends lost 0 bases and 6 bases respectively, with 12 bases between them. The germline V gene has CDR1 LGHNA and CDR2 YNFKEQ. The CDR3 consists of 15 residues. For the CDR3, the DNA is TGTGCCAGCAGCCAAGATAATACGGGTGTCAATGAGCAGTTCTTC. It translates to CASSQDNTGVNEQFF.

The chain joins TRBV9 to TRBJ2-7; the D gene is possibly TRBD2 (7 bases). This CDR3 has 16 residues. Trimming stripped 4 bases from V and 3 bases from J, with 20 bases between. CDR1 is SGDLS, CDR2 YYNGEE, per germline. CDR3 amino acids: CASSITGGPSIYEQYF. The CDR3 coding sequence is TGTGCCAGCAGCATTACGGGGGGCCCAAGTATCTACGAGCAGTACTTC. Complete variable domain (other parts from reference TRBV9 and TRBJ2-7): DSGVTQTPKHLITATGQRVTLRCSPRSGDLSVYWYQQSLDQGLQFLIQYYNGEERAKGNILERFSAQQFPDLHSELNLSSLELGDSALYFCASSITGGPSIYEQYFGPGTRLTVT.

This clonotype showed up many times. The V call is TRBV12-3 or TRBV12-4, the J call TRBJ2-7; 10 bases match TRBD1. J was trimmed by 5 bases and V by 5 bases; bases with no gene match: 9. The CDR3 is 15 residues long. The chain's CDR3 is CASSPRDRGYDEQYF. The CDR3 bases are TGTGCCAGCAGTCCAAGGGACAGGGGATACGACGAGCAGTACTTC.

This clonotype showed up many times. The V call is TRBV9, the J call TRBJ2-1, with D possibly called TRBD1 or TRBD2 (6 bases each). V lost 1 base and J lost 1, with 24 bases in between. Looked up from germline, CDR1 is SGDLS and CDR2 is YYNGEE. This CDR3 is built from 20 residues. CDR3 nucleotides: TGTGCCAGCAGCGTACCTAGGGGGGAAGTGGGGTCGTTTTCCTACAATGAGCAGTTCTTC. This translates into CASSVPRGEVGSFSYNEQFF.

This clonotype has a count of ten or more. J is TRBJ2-3 and V is TRBV5-1; TRBD1 agrees at 7 bases. Unmatched junction bases numbered 6, after V lost 3 bases and J lost 5 bases. Per germline, CDR1 SGHRS and CDR2 YFSETQ. The CDR3 loop spans 14 amino acids. The CDR3 protein is CASSSGQRLDTQYF. The DNA for the CDR3 is TGCGCCAGCAGCTCGGGACAGCGATTAGATACGCAGTATTTT.

The genes are TRBV11-2 and TRBJ2-1, with D possibly TRBD2 on 5 matching bases. The CDR3 is made up of 14 amino acids. The germline CDR1 and CDR2 sequences are SGHAT and FQNNGV. V was shortened by 3 bases and J by 6 bases, with 12 bases between the two germline ends. The CDR3 sequence is CASSFVEGSNEQFF. CDR3 sequence (DNA): TGTGCCAGCAGCTTCGTTGAGGGAAGCAATGAGCAGTTCTTC.

The chain combines TRBV12-3 or TRBV12-4 with TRBJ1-3; perhaps TRBD1 as D (6 bases). V dropped 10 bases and J dropped 4 bases, with 11 bases sitting between them. The CDR3 is 12 residues long. The CDR3 loop is CAMGGPGNTIYF. The CDR3 DNA sequence: TGTGCCATGGGGGGGCCCGGAAACACCATATATTTT.

The table lists this clonotype with a few counts. The chain links TRBV12-3 or TRBV12-4 to TRBJ1-2; TRBD1 matches at 7 bases. The J segment lost 4 bases and the V segment lost 6 bases, leaving 5 bases of the junction unmatched. The CDR3 has 13 amino acids. CDR3 loop: CASSQGQLYGYTF. The CDR3 region has the DNA TGTGCCAGCAGCCAGGGACAGCTCTATGGCTACACCTTC.

This sequence joins TRBV7-2 and TRBJ2-6; D not resolved. Germline V lookup: CDR1 SGHTA, CDR2 FQGNSA. CDR3 size: 17 residues. V dropped 1 base and J dropped 4 bases, with 14 bases sitting between them. The CDR3 region is CASSLGTLTSGANVLTF. CDR3 DNA: TGTGCCAGCAGCTTAGGGACCCTCACATCCGGGGCCAACGTCCTGACTTTC.

This clonotype was seen more than once but under ten times. V usage is TRBV19 and J usage is TRBJ1-2; 10 nucleotides match TRBD1. The germline CDR1 and CDR2 sequences are LNHDA and SQIVND (reference sequence). The CDR3 is 14 amino acids. The J segment lost 6 bases and the V segment lost 6 bases, leaving 7 bases of the junction unmatched. CDR3 in amino acids: CASSYHGTGDGYTF. The CDR3 DNA sequence: TGTGCCAGTAGCTACCATGGGACAGGGGATGGCTACACCTTC.

This chain connects TRBV20-1 to TRBJ2-7; 8 nucleotides agree with TRBD2. J was trimmed by 6 bases and V by 1 base; bases with no gene match: 5. This CDR3 comprises 13 residues. Germline assignment: CDR1 DFQATT and CDR2 SNEGSKA (reference sequence). This chain's CDR3 is CSARASSGREQYF. The CDR3 nucleotides are TGCAGTGCTAGAGCTTCTAGCGGGCGCGAGCAGTACTTC.

The chain is built from TRBV6-1 and TRBJ2-1, with 9 bases fitting TRBD2. Trimming removed 6 bases from V and 7 bases from J; junction bases left unmatched: 7. The CDR3 has 14 amino acids. Germline V gene lookup returns CDR1 MNHNS and CDR2 SASEGT. In DNA form, the CDR3 reads TGTGCCAGCAGATCTAGCGGGGAAGGGAATGAGCAGTTCTTC. This sequence encodes CASRSSGEGNEQFF.

The chain carries TRBV6-2 or TRBV6-3 and TRBJ2-1; 15 bases align to TRBD2. This CDR3 is 16 amino acids long. Per the germline V gene, CDR1 is MNHEY and CDR2 is SVGEGT. Trimming at V came to 4 bases and at J to 9 bases, leaving 7 bases not matched to a gene. CDR3 amino acids: CASSSWTSGREVEQFF. CDR3 sequence (DNA): TGTGCCAGCAGTTCTTGGACTAGCGGGAGGGAGGTTGAGCAGTTCTTC.

This clonotype appeared many times. The chain is built from TRBV7-7 and TRBJ2-5; 12 nucleotides agree with TRBD2. V dropped 6 bases and J dropped 4; count of bases not matched to a gene: 3. This CDR3 has 14 amino acids. In germline, CDR1 is SSHAT, CDR2 FNYEAQ (reference sequence). This chain's CDR3 is CASRPSGGGETQYF. CDR3 DNA sequence: TGTGCCAGCAGGCCTAGCGGGGGGGGAGAGACCCAGTACTTC.